This T cell receptor (beta chain) stems from a study of cytomegalovirus exposure and HLA in healthy donors. At the level of the study: Tens of millions of unique TCRs from HLA-typed donors made up an early data release. Among the 350 to 400 donors who were genotyped, roughly 86% fell in the genetic ancestry cluster that is associated with self-reported Caucasian donors. Study-wide findings and caveats: Trimming of TCR beta V- and J-genes showed a link, identified in a later analysis, to a missense DCLRE1C variant. A list of more than 150 TCR beta chains associated with cytomegalovirus was given.

Amplification used 60 Vbeta primers and 13 Jbeta primers. Only in-frame clones appear in the TCRdb table, and some are missing; sequencing was by immunoSEQ multiplex PCR. The sample contains some 140,000 clones, 80% of which appear only once. V lost 1 base, J lost 0 bases, and 2 bases stayed unmatched. Per the germline V gene, CDR1 is SEHNR and CDR2 is FQNEAQ (reference sequence). The CDR3 consists of 16 residues. On this clone itself: As yet, its antigen is unknown.

V gene TRBV7-9 combines with J gene TRBJ2-1; 8 nucleotides align to TRBD2. This clonotype was sampled from a man younger than 40 in good health and CMV-seropositive. Source material: PBMCs. The DNA of the CDR3 is TGTGCCAGCAGCTTAGAGCGGGAGCGCTCCTACAATGAGCAGTTCTTC. It is translated as CASSLERERSYNEQFF.